The clone carrying this TCR beta chain was detected ten times or more. The CDR3 length is 13 residues. The trim removed 4 bases at V and 4 bases at J, leaving 4 bases unmatched. Germline loops: CDR1 SQVTM, CDR2 ANQGSEA. This record belongs to a study of blood T cell repertoires in COVID-19. Study as a whole: PBMCs, B-cell-depleted T cells, or T cells provided the cDNA or gDNA that made up the material.

Original processing methods: It was from reference gene primer amplification that nucleated cell counts were estimated. The table came from immunoSEQ multiplex PCR; TCRdb's copy has only in-frame clones and leaves some out. D and trimming were read from the DNA, whereas the V and J calls and clone size are those reported in that table. This table has 200,000 or so clones, roughly 81% appearing once. The origin of this receptor is a man aged 45-65 years who had recovered from COVID-19. The material sequenced was peripheral blood. This chain links TRBV29-1 with TRBJ2-3, with TRBD2 matching over 8 bases. CDR3 nucleotide sequence: TGCAGCGTTGGTTGGCGGGGGGCAGATACGCAGTATTTT. Its translation is CSVGWRGADTQYF.